This T cell receptor (beta chain) stems from a study of cytomegalovirus exposure and HLA in healthy donors. Deletions cut 8 bases from V and 8 bases from J, with 19 bases between. The CDR3 contains 14 residues. Germline CDR1 reads MNHEY; CDR2 reads SVGAGI. PCR amplification relied on 60 Vbeta primers (plus 13 Jbeta primers). TCRdb keeps only in-frame clones here, not all; method: immunoSEQ multiplex PCR. The sample consists of about 110,000 clones, around 74% of them appearing once. Concerning this clone: No antigen is known for it.

Study-level results: In a later analysis, TCR beta V- and J-gene trimming was associated with a missense DCLRE1C variant. Analysis was performed later, and it showed HLA-associated TCR beta chains to be more clonally expanded than equally common others.

The donors (healthy individuals) were bone marrow donors. The V gene is TRBV6-5, the J gene TRBJ2-1; possibly TRBD2 for D (5 bases). The clonotype was recovered from a man aged 25 to 40 in good health and CMV-seropositive. Sequenced material: PBMCs. DNA of the CDR3: TGTGCCAGCGCTTGGGCCAGGCCTAGCCATGAGCAGTTCTTC. Translation: CASAWARPSHEQFF.